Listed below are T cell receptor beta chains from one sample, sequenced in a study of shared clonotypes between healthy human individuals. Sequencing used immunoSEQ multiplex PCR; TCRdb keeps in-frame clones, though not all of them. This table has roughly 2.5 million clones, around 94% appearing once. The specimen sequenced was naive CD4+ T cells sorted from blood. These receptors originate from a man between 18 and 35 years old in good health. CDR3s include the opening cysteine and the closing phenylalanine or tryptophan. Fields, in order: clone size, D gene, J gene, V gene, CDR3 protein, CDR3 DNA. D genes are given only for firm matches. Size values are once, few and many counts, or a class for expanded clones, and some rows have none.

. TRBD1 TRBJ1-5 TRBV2 CASSPGQASGRSNQPQHF TGTGCCAGCAGCCCGGGACAGGCTTCGGGCAGGAGCAATCAGCCCCAGCATTTT
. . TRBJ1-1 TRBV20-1 CSATVGTEAFF TGCAGTGCTACAGTTGGGACTGAAGCTTTCTTT
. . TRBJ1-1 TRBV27 CASASTGTTVNTEAFF TGTGCCAGCGCCTCTACAGGGACTACTGTGAACACTGAAGCTTTCTTT
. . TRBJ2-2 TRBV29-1 CSVDDLNTEELFF TGCAGCGTTGACGATCTGAACACCGAGGAGCTGTTTTTT
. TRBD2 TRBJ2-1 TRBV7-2 CASSSLAGGRNEQFF TGTGCCAGCAGCTCACTAGCGGGAGGTCGCAATGAGCAGTTCTTC
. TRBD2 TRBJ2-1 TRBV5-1 CASSLVLAGAYNEQFF TGCGCCAGCAGCTTGGTACTAGCGGGGGCGTACAATGAGCAGTTCTTC
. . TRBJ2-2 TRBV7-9 CASSESGTGELFF TGTGCCAGCAGTGAAAGTGGGACCGGGGAGCTGTTTTTT
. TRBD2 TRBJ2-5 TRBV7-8 CASSLSSGRWETQYF TGTGCCAGCAGCTTAAGTAGCGGGAGGTGGGAGACCCAGTACTTC
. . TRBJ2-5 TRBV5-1 CASSLQGRTQETQYF TGCGCCAGCAGCTTGCAGGGGAGGACCCAAGAGACCCAGTACTTC
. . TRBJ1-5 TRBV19 CASRGETGSNQPQHF TGTGCCAGTAGGGGGGAAACAGGGTCCAATCAGCCCCAGCATTTT
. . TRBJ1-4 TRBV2 CASRRGGGEKLFF TGTGCCAGCAGAAGGGGAGGAGGTGAAAAACTGTTTTTT
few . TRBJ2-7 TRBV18 CASSPRDIYEQYF TGTGCCAGCTCACCCCGGGACATCTACGAGCAGTACTTC
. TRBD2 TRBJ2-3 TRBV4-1 CASSRLAGGGDTQYF TGCGCCAGCAGCCGACTAGCGGGGGGAGGAGATACGCAGTATTTT
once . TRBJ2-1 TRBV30 CAWSPATRIYNEQFF TGTGCCTGGAGCCCAGCGACCCGGATCTACAATGAGCAGTTCTTC
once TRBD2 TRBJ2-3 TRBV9 CASSVQTSGGPQDTQYF TGTGCCAGCAGCGTACAGACTAGCGGGGGGCCCCAAGATACGCAGTATTTT
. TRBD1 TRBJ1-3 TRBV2 CASIRGAAGNTIYF TGTGCCAGCATCAGGGGGGCAGCTGGAAACACCATATATTTT
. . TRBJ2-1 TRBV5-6 CASTRLGRSSYNEQFF TGTGCCAGCACCCGTCTAGGGCGGTCCTCCTACAATGAGCAGTTCTTC
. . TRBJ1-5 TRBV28 CASSPPRGRGSNQPQHF TGTGCCAGCAGTCCGCCCCGGGGCCGAGGAAGCAATCAGCCCCAGCATTTT
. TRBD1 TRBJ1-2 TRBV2 CASRLLTGGPGGYTF TGTGCCAGCAGACTACTGACAGGGGGACCGGGTGGCTACACCTTC
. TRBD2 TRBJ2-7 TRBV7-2 CASRRGGTSGTYEQYF TGTGCCAGCAGGCGGGGAGGGACTAGCGGGACGTACGAGCAGTACTTC
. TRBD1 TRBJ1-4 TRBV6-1 CASRKTGGEEKLFF TGTGCCAGCAGGAAGACAGGGGGAGAGGAAAAACTGTTTTTT
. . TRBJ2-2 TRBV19 CASSLQENTGELFF TGTGCCAGTAGTTTACAAGAGAACACCGGGGAGCTGTTTTTT
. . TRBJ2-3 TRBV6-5 CASSYDSGGGWDTQYF TGTGCCAGCAGTTACGATAGCGGAGGGGGCTGGGATACGCAGTATTTT
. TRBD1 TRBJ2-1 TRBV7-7 CASSSKPGTGTYNEQFF TGTGCTAGCAGCTCAAAACCGGGGACAGGAACCTACAATGAGCAGTTCTTC
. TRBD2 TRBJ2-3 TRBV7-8 CASSLPSSGGTDTQYF TGTGCCAGCAGCCTCCCCTCTAGCGGTGGCACAGATACGCAGTATTTT
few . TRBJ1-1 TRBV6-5 CASSYSFELNTEAFF TGTGCCAGCAGTTACTCGTTCGAGTTGAACACTGAAGCTTTCTTT
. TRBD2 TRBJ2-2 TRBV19 CASRRGLADSFTGELFF TGTGCCAGTAGAAGGGGACTAGCGGATTCTTTCACCGGGGAGCTGTTTTTT
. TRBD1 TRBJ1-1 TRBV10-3 CATKQGARTEAFF TGTGCCACCAAACAGGGGGCGAGGACTGAAGCTTTCTTT
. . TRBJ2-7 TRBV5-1 CASSGAYEQYF TGCGCCAGCAGCGGCGCCTACGAGCAGTACTTC
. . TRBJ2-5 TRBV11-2 CASSLGSQETQYF TGTGCCAGCAGCTTAGGGAGTCAAGAGACCCAGTACTTC
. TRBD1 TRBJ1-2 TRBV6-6 CASRSPGQGRYGYTF TGTGCCAGCAGAAGTCCGGGACAGGGCCGCTATGGCTACACCTTC
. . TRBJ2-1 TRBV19 CASNPGPPERHNEQFF TGTGCCAGTAATCCGGGACCCCCGGAGAGACACAATGAGCAGTTCTTC
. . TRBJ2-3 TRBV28 CASSPGTDTQYF TGTGCCAGCAGCCCCGGCACAGATACGCAGTATTTT
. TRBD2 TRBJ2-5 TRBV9 CASSVMTSGGQETQYF TGTGCCAGCAGCGTAATGACTAGCGGGGGACAAGAGACCCAGTACTTC
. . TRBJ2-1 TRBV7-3 CASSLNQAGLNEQFF TGTGCCAGCAGCTTAAATCAGGCCGGGCTCAATGAGCAGTTCTTC
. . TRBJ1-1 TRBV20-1 CSAHSTEAFF TGCAGTGCCCATTCCACTGAAGCTTTCTTT
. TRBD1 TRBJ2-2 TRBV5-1 CATRTGTGNTGELFF TGCGCCACCAGAACCGGGACAGGAAACACCGGGGAGCTGTTTTTT
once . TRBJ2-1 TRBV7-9 CASSLGISYNEQFF TGTGCCAGCAGCTTAGGGATCTCCTACAATGAGCAGTTCTTC
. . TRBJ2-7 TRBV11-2 CASSLGSPEQYF TGTGCCAGCAGCTTAGGATCCCCGGAGCAGTACTTC
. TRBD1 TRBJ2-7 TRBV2 CASSPGQGAIYEQYF TGTGCCAGCAGTCCAGGACAGGGGGCAATCTACGAGCAGTACTTC
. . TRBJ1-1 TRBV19 CASSQQATNTEAFF TGTGCCAGTAGTCAACAGGCGACGAACACTGAAGCTTTCTTT
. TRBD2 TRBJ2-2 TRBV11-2 CASSLGSGRPTGELFF TGTGCCAGCAGCCTGGGAAGCGGGAGACCCACCGGGGAGCTGTTTTTT
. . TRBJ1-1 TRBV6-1 CASRVDSKAFF TGTGCCAGCAGAGTGGACAGCAAAGCTTTCTTT
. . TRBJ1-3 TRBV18 CASSPTYTPGLSGNTIYF TGTGCCAGCTCACCTACCTACACGCCGGGTCTCTCTGGAAACACCATATATTTT
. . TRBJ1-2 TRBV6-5 CASSYSTEYYGYTF TGTGCCAGCAGTTACTCGACAGAATACTATGGCTACACCTTC
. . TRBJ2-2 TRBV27 CASSLRDFRGGGNTGELFF TGTGCCAGCAGTTTACGGGACTTTAGAGGGGGTGGGAACACCGGGGAGCTGTTTTTT
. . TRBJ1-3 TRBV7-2 CASSSSQGTGNTIYF TGTGCCAGCAGCTCATCACAGGGAACTGGAAACACCATATATTTT
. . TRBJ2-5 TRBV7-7 CASSLGGNTGETQYF TGTGCTAGCAGCTTAGGGGGGAATACGGGAGAGACCCAGTACTTC
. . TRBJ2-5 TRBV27 CASSFIKETQYF TGTGCCAGCAGTTTCATTAAAGAGACCCAGTACTTC
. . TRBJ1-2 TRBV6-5 CASSYRDRGLYGYTF TGTGCCAGCAGTTACCGGGACCGGGGCCTCTATGGCTACACCTTC
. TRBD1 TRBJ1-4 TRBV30 CAWSAGQQGEKLFF TGTGCCTGGAGCGCGGGACAGCAGGGAGAAAAACTGTTTTTT
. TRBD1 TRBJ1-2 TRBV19 CAIRTGAYGYTF TGTGCCATCCGGACAGGGGCCTATGGCTACACCTTC
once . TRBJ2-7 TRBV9 CASSPGTGSYEQYF TGTGCCAGCAGCCCCGGGACTGGCAGCTACGAGCAGTACTTC